Listed below are T cell receptor beta chains from one sample, sequenced in a study of human T cells and chemical hapten exposure. TCRdb analysed the RACE reads with MiXCR anew, one entry per CDR3 protein. The sample consists of approximately 97,000 distinct CDR3 sequences, around a quarter of them appearing once. Specimen: whole blood, collected in connection with sensitization to the hapten diphenylcyclopropenone (DPC). The receptor source for this set is a man in his forties or fifties with alopecia areata. Some clones in this sample may be carry-over from other donors' samples. Each CDR3 is given with its conserved first and last residue. The D gene is left open where the match is weak. Not every row has a clone size; where given, it reads once, few, many or a size class.

CASSLSDRGNSPLHF,TGTGCCAGCAGCTTATCGGACAGGGGAAATTCACCCCTCCACTTT,TRBD1,.,TRBJ1-6,TRBV7-2
CASSAGRGGSATGELFF,TGTGCCAGCAGCGCCGGCAGGGGAGGCTCGGCGACCGGGGAGCTGTTTTTT,.,.,TRBJ2-2,TRBV9
CASSDDRPTYEQYF,TGTGCCAGCAGTGACGACAGGCCCACCTACGAGCAGTACTTC,.,few,TRBJ2-7,TRBV25-1
CASSSQPTNEKLFF,TGCGCCAGCAGCTCCCAGCCAACTAATGAAAAACTGTTTTTT,.,.,TRBJ1-4,TRBV5-1
CASSLGGRENEQCF,TGTGCCAGCAGCTTAGGCGGCAGGGAGAACGAGCAGTGCTTC,.,few,TRBJ2-7,TRBV7-8
CASRGQGVSGNTIYF,TGTGCCAGCAGGGGACAGGGGGTCTCGGGAAACACCATATATTTT,TRBD1,few,TRBJ1-3,TRBV6-1
CATLGGTQYF,TGTGCCACCCTCGGGGGGACCCAGTACTTC,.,many,TRBJ2-5,TRBV28
CASSPRQGRWGNQPQHF,TGTGCCAGCAGCCCCCGACAGGGGCGGTGGGGCAATCAGCCCCAGCATTTT,TRBD1,.,TRBJ1-5,TRBV12-3/TRBV12-4
CASSPRSGPWEDTQYF,TGTGCCAGCAGCCCCAGGAGCGGCCCCTGGGAAGATACGCAGTATTTT,.,many,TRBJ2-3,TRBV9
CASSRGQGYGYTF,TGTGCCAGCAGTCGGGGACAGGGCTATGGCTACACCTTC,TRBD1,few,TRBJ1-2,TRBV12-3/TRBV12-4
CATSWDRGSGNTIYF,TGTGCCACCAGCTGGGACAGGGGCTCTGGAAACACCATATATTTT,TRBD1,few,TRBJ1-3,TRBV15
CASSFGRQTKYGYTF,TGTGCCAGCAGTTTCGGGAGGCAGACTAAGTATGGCTACACCTTC,.,.,TRBJ1-2,TRBV28
CASSMIEMNTEAFF,TGCGCCAGCAGCATGATAGAAATGAACACTGAAGCTTTCTTT,.,.,TRBJ1-1,TRBV5-1
CASSHTGDTEAFF,TGCGCCAGCAGTCATACAGGGGACACTGAAGCTTTCTTT,TRBD1,.,TRBJ1-1,TRBV10-2
CASGLYEQYF,TGTGCCAGCGGTCTTTACGAGCAGTACTTC,.,.,TRBJ2-7,TRBV11-2
CASSLRQGARELFF,TGCGCCAGCAGCTTGCGACAGGGGGCCAGGGAGCTGTTTTTT,TRBD1,.,TRBJ2-2,TRBV5-1
CASSFDRDSRPDTQYF,TGTGCCAGCAGTTTCGACCGGGACTCCCGCCCAGATACGCAGTATTTT,.,.,TRBJ2-3,TRBV28
CSATPASGTHNEQFF,TGCAGTGCTACACCGGCTAGCGGGACCCACAATGAGCAGTTCTTC,TRBD2,.,TRBJ2-1,TRBV20-1
CASSGGARSRDEQYF,TGTGCCAGTAGTGGAGGGGCGAGAAGTCGGGACGAGCAGTACTTC,.,.,TRBJ2-7,TRBV19
CASSLELGQETQYF,TGTGCCAGCAGCTTAGAATTGGGACAAGAGACCCAGTACTTC,.,.,TRBJ2-5,TRBV11-2
CASRDWSRDEQYF,TGTGCCAGCAGAGACTGGTCCCGGGACGAGCAGTACTTC,.,.,TRBJ2-7,TRBV4-2
CASRRTSGVYEQYF,TGTGCCAGCAGACGGACTAGCGGGGTTTACGAGCAGTACTTC,TRBD2,.,TRBJ2-7,TRBV27
CASSLRLGQASSGANVLTF,TGTGCCAGCAGTTTACGTTTAGGACAGGCTAGCTCTGGGGCCAACGTCCTGACTTTC,TRBD1,.,TRBJ2-6,TRBV12-3/TRBV12-4
CASSHQPGQDIDQYF,TGTGCCAGCAGTCACCAACCGGGACAGGATATCGATCAGTACTTC,TRBD1,.,TRBJ2-4,TRBV28
CSARGLTGDGNTIYF,TGCAGTGCTAGAGGACTGACAGGGGATGGAAACACCATATATTTT,TRBD1,few,TRBJ1-3,TRBV20-1
CASRRIPFQGSDTEAFF,TGTGCCAGCAGGCGCATACCATTCCAGGGGTCGGACACTGAAGCTTTCTTT,.,.,TRBJ1-1,TRBV6-5
CASIPDGTSTDTQYF,TGTGCCAGCATTCCGGACGGGACTAGCACAGATACGCAGTATTTT,.,few,TRBJ2-3,TRBV5-5
CASKETQTVSTEAFF,TGCGCCAGCAAGGAGACTCAGACCGTGAGCACTGAAGCTTTCTTT,.,.,TRBJ1-1,TRBV5-1
CSVEGGDSPSYEQYF,TGCAGCGTTGAAGGGGGGGACAGTCCCTCCTACGAGCAGTACTTC,.,.,TRBJ2-7,TRBV29-1
CSARRGRDQPQHF,TGCAGTGCTAGGAGGGGCAGGGATCAGCCCCAGCATTTT,.,once,TRBJ1-5,TRBV20-1
CASSQEIVSGNTIYF,TGCGCCAGCAGCCAAGAGATCGTCTCTGGAAACACCATATATTTT,.,.,TRBJ1-3,TRBV4-3
CSVAPGLAGGPNEQFF,TGCAGCGTCGCCCCGGGACTAGCGGGAGGGCCGAATGAGCAGTTCTTC,TRBD2,.,TRBJ2-1,TRBV29-1
CASSGNGQGARETQYF,TGTGCCAGCAGCGGGAACGGACAGGGGGCTCGGGAGACCCAGTACTTC,TRBD1,.,TRBJ2-5,TRBV11-2
CASSLIARASGSEEQYF,TGCGCCAGCAGCTTGATCGCTCGGGCTAGCGGGAGTGAAGAGCAGTACTTC,TRBD2,once,TRBJ2-7,TRBV5-1